Shown below are 21 T cell receptor beta chains from a single sample sequenced in a study of neurological immune-mediated disorders. TCRdb recomputed calls from the 5' RACE reads with MiXCR, one row per CDR3 protein. Of around 55,000 distinct CDR3 sequences in the sample, under 5% were seen once. Sequencing was performed on CD4+ T cells from blood. Receptors originate from a woman aged 35 to 49 with multiple sclerosis.

This clonotype has ten or more counts. The V and J genes are TRBV20-1 and TRBJ2-1; 8 nucleotides align to TRBD1. V shed 0 bases, J shed 4 bases, and the junction held 2 bases outside the gene matches. The V gene's germline CDR1 is DFQATT and CDR2 SNEGSKA (reference sequence). The CDR3 loop spans 14 amino acids. The CDR3 DNA reads as TGCAGTGCTAGAGATCGGACAGGGTACAATGAGCAGTTCTTC. It is translated as CSARDRTGYNEQFF.

This clonotype was observed at least ten times. The chain links TRBV5-1 to TRBJ2-2; TRBD1 matches 7 bases. The CDR3 covers 13 residues. Germline trimming cut 4 bases from V and 7 bases from J; bases unmatched to any gene: 4. Germline V gene sequence: CDR1 SGHRS, CDR2 YFSETQ. CDR3 protein: CASSGQENGELFF. CDR3 coding DNA: TGCGCCAGCAGCGGACAGGAGAACGGGGAGCTGTTTTTT.

The sample holds many counts of this clonotype. The V and J genes are TRBV18 and TRBJ2-3; D is perhaps TRBD1 (5 bases). Per the germline V gene, CDR1 is KGHSH and CDR2 is LQKENI. The length of the CDR3 is 15 residues. V dropped 2 bases and J dropped 2 bases, with 11 bases sitting between them. CDR3 in DNA: TGTGCCAGCTCACCAAGGGGCTATCCCACAGATACGCAGTATTTT. Its translation is CASSPRGYPTDTQYF.

This clonotype was counted at least ten times. The V and J genes are TRBV10-3 and TRBJ2-3; TRBD2 agrees at 8 bases. J was trimmed by 6 bases and V by 10 bases; bases with no gene match: 15. Germline assignment: CDR1 ENHRY and CDR2 SYGVKD. The CDR3 is made up of 15 amino acids. Here the CDR3 DNA reads TGTGCCACCCACGCGGGGGGAGGGACTACCGATACGCAGTATTTT. Its translation: CATHAGGGTTDTQYF.

This clonotype was found many times. The V call is TRBV5-6, the J call TRBJ2-4, with 7 bases matching TRBD1. Trimming cost V 0 bases and J 6 bases; bases outside gene matches: 3. Germline-derived CDR1 and CDR2 are SGHDT and YYEEEE. The CDR3 is made up of 14 amino acids. The CDR3 DNA sequence: TGTGCCAGCAGCTTGGGGGGGACAGTAAACATTCAGTACTTC. It encodes CASSLGGTVNIQYF.

This clonotype was picked up a small number of times. The chain employs TRBV2 and TRBJ1-6, with 7 nucleotides matching TRBD1. The CDR3 length is 20 residues. The V and J ends lost 3 bases and 6 bases, in that order; junction bases with no gene match: 20. CDR1 is SNHLY, CDR2 FYNNEI, per germline. Here the CDR3 reads CASSDLPRPRTGSANSPLHF. As DNA, the CDR3 is TGTGCCAGCAGTGACCTACCGAGACCTCGGACAGGCTCCGCTAATTCACCCCTCCACTTT.

This clonotype occurred many times. The CDR3 is CAISESELNTEAFF. DNA of the CDR3: TGTGCCATCAGTGAGTCGGAACTGAACACTGAAGCTTTCTTT. The chain combines TRBV10-3 with TRBJ1-1; D unclear. In germline, CDR1 is ENHRY, CDR2 SYGVKD. Trimming stripped 0 bases from V and 0 bases from J, with 5 bases between. This CDR3 region has 14 residues.

In this sample, this clonotype turned up many times. The chain uses TRBV12-3 or TRBV12-4 and TRBJ2-2; 8 nucleotides align to TRBD2. Trimming took 4 bases from V and 0 from J; bases not matched to a gene: 4. This CDR3 is built from 16 residues. CDR3 protein: CASSSRGAPNTGELFF. As DNA, the CDR3 is TGTGCCAGCAGTTCGCGGGGGGCCCCGAACACCGGGGAGCTGTTTTTT.

This clonotype was picked up many times. The V gene is TRBV7-9, the J gene TRBJ2-2, with D possibly called TRBD1 or TRBD2 (5 bases each). Trimming left V 5 bases short and J 13 bases short, with 14 bases between. The CDR3 length is 12 residues. Germline loops: CDR1 SEHNR, CDR2 FQNEAQ (reference sequence). In DNA, the CDR3 is TGTGCCAGCAGCATTCAGGGAGAGGTGCTGTTTTTT. Amino acid sequence: CASSIQGEVLFF.

At least ten counts were recorded for this clonotype. The J gene is TRBJ2-5, the V gene TRBV5-1; no clear D gene. This CDR3 has 15 amino acids. Germline V gene data show CDR1 as SGHRS and CDR2 as YFSETQ. V lost 4 bases and J 6 bases, leaving 19 bases between the germline ends. CDR3 amino acids: CASSPGEGRIKTQYF. The CDR3 DNA reads as TGCGCCAGCAGCCCCGGTGAAGGGCGGATTAAGACCCAGTACTTC. The variable domain in full, with the rest retrieved from reference TRBV5-1 and TRBJ2-5, is KAGVTQTPRYLIKTRGQQVTLSCSPISGHRSVSWYQQTPGQGLQFLFEYFSETQRNKGNFPGRFSGRQFSNSRSEMNVSTLELGDSALYLCASSPGEGRIKTQYFGPGTRLLVL.

At least ten counts were recorded for this clonotype. The chain uses TRBV5-1 and TRBJ2-1; 10 bases agree with TRBD1. CDR3 length: 14 residues. J was trimmed by 4 bases and V by 7 bases; bases with no gene match: 5. Germline CDR1 and CDR2: SGHRS and YFSETQ. The CDR3 DNA is TGCGCCAGCGGGACAGGGGATGGGTACAATGAGCAGTTCTTC. Protein product: CASGTGDGYNEQFF.

This clonotype has at least ten counts. The DNA of the CDR3 is TGTGCCAGCAGCCCCCCCGGCCGCACAGATACGCAGTATTTT. It is translated as CASSPPGRTDTQYF. The chain has TRBV5-6 and TRBJ2-3; D is unresolved. With 4 bases removed from V and 1 base from J, the gap between germline ends came to 10 bases. This CDR3 contains 14 residues. CDR1 SGHDT and CDR2 YYEEEE come from the germline V gene. The full variable domain, rest sourced from reference TRBV5-6 and TRBJ2-3, is DAGVTQSPTHLIKTRGQQVTLRCSPKSGHDTVSWYQQALGQGPQFIFQYYEEEERQRGNFPDRFSGHQFPNYSSELNVNALLLGDSALYLCASSPPGRTDTQYFGPGTRLTVL.

This clonotype was seen repeatedly, ten times or more. The V call is TRBV5-1, the J call TRBJ1-1; D call uncertain. Germline V gene lookup returns CDR1 SGHRS and CDR2 YFSETQ. Trimming cost V 5 bases and J 0 bases, with 11 bases left between them. The CDR3 spans 14 residues. The chain's CDR3 is CASSEDGVNTEAFF. In DNA form, the CDR3 reads TGCGCCAGCAGTGAGGACGGAGTGAACACTGAAGCTTTCTTT.

Regarding this clonotype: A read error may explain this, as a much larger clone is one base away. This chain links TRBV6-6 with TRBJ1-2; D unclear. Germline V CDR1 and CDR2: MNHNY, SVGAGI (reference sequence). This CDR3 has 13 residues. Here the CDR3 reads CVSSSQQNYGYTF. The DNA for the CDR3 is TGTGTCAGCAGTTCTCAGCAGAACTATGGCTACACCTTC.

This clonotype was recorded at least ten times. This chain uses TRBV9 with TRBJ2-1; no firm D call. Trimming removed 0 bases from V and 3 bases from J, with 4 bases in between. Germline loops: CDR1 SGDLS, CDR2 YYNGEE. CDR3 length: 13 residues. In DNA, the CDR3 is TGTGCCAGCAGCGTAGGGGACTACAATGAGCAGTTCTTC. Its translation: CASSVGDYNEQFF. The whole variable domain, filled in from reference TRBV9 and TRBJ2-1, reads DSGVTQTPKHLITATGQRVTLRCSPRSGDLSVYWYQQSLDQGLQFLIQYYNGEERAKGNILERFSAQQFPDLHSELNLSSLELGDSALYFCASSVGDYNEQFFGPGTRLTVL.

This clonotype came up many times. The V gene is TRBV5-1, the J gene TRBJ1-4, with TRBD1 identical over 8 bases. This CDR3 contains 17 residues. Germline V gene sequence: CDR1 SGHRS, CDR2 YFSETQ. J was trimmed by 7 bases and V by 0 bases; bases with no gene match: 11. CDR3 protein: CASSLGVGTGGFEKLFF. CDR3 bases: TGCGCCAGCAGCTTGGGCGTCGGCACAGGGGGTTTTGAAAAACTGTTTTTT.

This clonotype has a count of ten or more. This chain uses TRBV6-5 with TRBJ1-5, with unresolved D. V was pared by 4 bases and J by 1 base, with 11 bases between. CDR1 MNHEY and CDR2 SVGAGI come from the germline V gene. The CDR3 runs 15 residues. CDR3 sequence reads: CASSSRPQSNQPQHF. The DNA for the CDR3 is TGTGCCAGCAGTTCTAGGCCCCAAAGCAATCAGCCCCAGCATTTT.

This clonotype has a count of ten or more. The V and J genes are TRBV5-1 and TRBJ2-3, with D maybe TRBD1 (6 bases). The CDR3 length is 15 residues. Trimming took off 0 bases at V and 2 bases at J, with 10 bases between the two ends. Looked up from germline, CDR1 is SGHRS and CDR2 is YFSETQ. CDR3 residues: CASSLVTGPTDTQYF. The CDR3 DNA follows: TGCGCCAGCAGCTTGGTAACAGGGCCCACAGATACGCAGTATTTT.

This clonotype was picked up many times. The chain carries TRBV5-1 and TRBJ1-2, with a weak D call TRBD1 (6 bases). CDR3 length equals 17 residues. The germline V gene has CDR1 SGHRS and CDR2 YFSETQ. Deletions cut 0 bases from V and 2 bases from J, with 17 bases between. CDR3 nucleotide sequence: TGCGCCAGCAGCTTGGGGCCCGGGGGCCCCGGGAACTATGGCTACACCTTC. This gives the protein CASSLGPGGPGNYGYTF. The variable domain in full, with the rest retrieved from reference TRBV5-1 and TRBJ1-2, is KAGVTQTPRYLIKTRGQQVTLSCSPISGHRSVSWYQQTPGQGLQFLFEYFSETQRNKGNFPGRFSGRQFSNSRSEMNVSTLELGDSALYLCASSLGPGGPGNYGYTFGSGTRLTVV.

The chain joins TRBV19 to TRBJ2-2, with D hard to call. Trimming stripped 5 bases from V and 5 bases from J, with 9 bases between. The CDR3 is made up of 13 amino acids. Germline V gene data show CDR1 as LNHDA and CDR2 as SQIVND (reference sequence). Here the CDR3 DNA reads TGTGCCAGTAGTGCACGGCGAACCGGGGAGCTGTTTTTT. This translates into CASSARRTGELFF.

This clonotype appeared many times. The chain is built from TRBV5-1 and TRBJ1-1; TRBD1 is a possible D gene (5 bases). The CDR3 is 14 residues long. Trimming removed 3 bases at V and 4 bases at J, with 13 bases between. Germline loops: CDR1 SGHRS, CDR2 YFSETQ. The CDR3 region has the DNA TGCGCCAGCAGCTGGGAGGGGACCGGCACTGAAGCTTTCTTT. Protein product: CASSWEGTGTEAFF.